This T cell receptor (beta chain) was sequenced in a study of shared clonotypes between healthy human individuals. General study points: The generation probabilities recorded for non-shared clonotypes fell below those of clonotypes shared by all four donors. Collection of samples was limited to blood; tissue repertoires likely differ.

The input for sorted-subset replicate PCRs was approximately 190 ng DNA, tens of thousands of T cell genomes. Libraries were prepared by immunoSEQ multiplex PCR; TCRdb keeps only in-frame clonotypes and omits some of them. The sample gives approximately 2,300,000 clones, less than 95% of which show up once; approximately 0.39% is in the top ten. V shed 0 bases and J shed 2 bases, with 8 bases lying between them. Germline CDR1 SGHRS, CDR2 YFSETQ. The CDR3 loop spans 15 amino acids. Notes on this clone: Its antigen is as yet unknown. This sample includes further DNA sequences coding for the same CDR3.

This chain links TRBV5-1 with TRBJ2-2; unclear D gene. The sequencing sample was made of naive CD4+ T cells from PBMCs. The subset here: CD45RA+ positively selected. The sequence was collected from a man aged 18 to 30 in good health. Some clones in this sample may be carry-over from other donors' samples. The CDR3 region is CASSLAAGNTGELFF. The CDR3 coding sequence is TGCGCCAGCAGCTTGGCTGCAGGAAACACCGGGGAGCTGTTTTTT.